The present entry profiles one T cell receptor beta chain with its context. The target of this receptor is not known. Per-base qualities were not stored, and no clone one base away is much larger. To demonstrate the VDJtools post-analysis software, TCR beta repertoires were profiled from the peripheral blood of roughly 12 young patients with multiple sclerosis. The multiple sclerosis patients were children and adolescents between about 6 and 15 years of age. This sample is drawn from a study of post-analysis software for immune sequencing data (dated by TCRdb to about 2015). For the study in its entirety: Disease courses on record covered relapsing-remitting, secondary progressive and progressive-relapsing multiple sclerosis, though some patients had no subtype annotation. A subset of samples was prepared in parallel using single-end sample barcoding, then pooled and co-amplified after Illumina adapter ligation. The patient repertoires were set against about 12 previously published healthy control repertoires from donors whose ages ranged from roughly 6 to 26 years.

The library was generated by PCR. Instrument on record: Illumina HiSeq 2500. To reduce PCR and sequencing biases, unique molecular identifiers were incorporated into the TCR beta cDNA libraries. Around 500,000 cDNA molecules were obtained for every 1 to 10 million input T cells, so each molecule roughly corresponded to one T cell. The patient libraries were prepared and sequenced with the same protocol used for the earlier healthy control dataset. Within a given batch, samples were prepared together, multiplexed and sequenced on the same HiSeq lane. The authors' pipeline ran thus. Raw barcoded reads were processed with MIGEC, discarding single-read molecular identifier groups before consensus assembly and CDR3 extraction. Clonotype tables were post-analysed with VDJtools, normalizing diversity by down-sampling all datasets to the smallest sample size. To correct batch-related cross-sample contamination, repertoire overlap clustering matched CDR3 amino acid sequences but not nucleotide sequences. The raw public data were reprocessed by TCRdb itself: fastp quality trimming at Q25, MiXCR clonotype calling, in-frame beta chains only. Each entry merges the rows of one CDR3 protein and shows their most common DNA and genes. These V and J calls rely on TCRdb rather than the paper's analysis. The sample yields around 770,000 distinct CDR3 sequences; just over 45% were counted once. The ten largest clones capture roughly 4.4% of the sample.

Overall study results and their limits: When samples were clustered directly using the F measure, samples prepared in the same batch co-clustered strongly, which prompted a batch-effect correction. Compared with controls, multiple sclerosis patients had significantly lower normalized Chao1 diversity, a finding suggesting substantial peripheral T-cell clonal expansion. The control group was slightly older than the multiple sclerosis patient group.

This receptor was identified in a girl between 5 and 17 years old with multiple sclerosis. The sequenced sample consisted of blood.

The bases read TGTGCCAGCAGTTCCCCTAGCGGAGCGAACACCGGGGAGCTGTTTTTT. Its amino acids are CASSSPSGANTGELFF. The chain joins TRBV27 to TRBJ2-2; the junction holds 7 bases that match TRBD2. From the germline V gene (reference sequence), CDR1 is MNHEY and CDR2 is SMNVEV. Inclusive of the bounding cysteine and phenylalanine, the CDR3 is 16 residues long. CDR3 DNA is the only sequence kept; it has 48 bases, read in frame from the first base. The V end gives up 4 bases and the J end 0 bases, leaving 5 bases in the junction not matched to a gene.